Listed below are T cell receptor beta chains from one sample, sequenced in a study of T cells expressing NK-cell markers. With the 5' RACE reads reprocessed, TCRdb shows one record per CDR3 protein and no DNA. The sample shows 350,000 to 450,000 distinct CDR3 sequences, and roughly 5.5% sits with its ten largest clones. The sequencing sample was made of blood T cells: a sorted CD56 or NKG2C T cell subset, CD4+ or CD8+ T cells, or bulk PBMC T cells (not recorded which). The receptors come from a man aged 18-69 years in good health. The CDR3 runs from the conserved cysteine through the conserved F or W. The order of the fields is V gene, J gene, CDR3 protein.

>TRBV7-2|TRBJ2-3
CASSLSASAGGSTDTQYF
>TRBV3-1|TRBJ2-3
CASSHRTGDTQYF
>TRBV7-2|TRBJ2-1
CASSLAVRSKSSYNEQFF
>TRBV7-6|TRBJ1-1
CASSLDFSDTEAFF
>TRBV6-1|TRBJ1-6
CASRFRGPSPLHF
>TRBV10-3|TRBJ1-2
CAVGPGVGYTF
>TRBV25-1|TRBJ2-2
CASSDTYRGLSGELFF
>TRBV7-8|TRBJ2-7
CASSLAEERTGGVGQYF
>TRBV20-1|TRBJ1-6
CSARDGLVGNSPLHF
>TRBV19|TRBJ2-7
CASSVTGRAYF
>TRBV27|TRBJ2-7
CASSSPGLAGGSYEQYF
>TRBV6-1|TRBJ2-5
CASLLAGGNQETQYF
>TRBV3-1|TRBJ2-7
CASSRSGATYEQYF
>TRBV10-3|TRBJ2-7
CAISQAGGNEQYF
>TRBV20-1|TRBJ2-7
CSAKRQGYEQYF
>TRBV20-1|TRBJ2-7
CSARGYGTELSEQYF
>TRBV6-5|TRBJ1-6
CASRSLPSSPLHF
>TRBV6-2/TRBV6-3|TRBJ2-2
CASSYGGAGTGELFF
>TRBV6-5|TRBJ2-7
CASRYRDWDPYEQYF
>TRBV7-8|TRBJ1-1
CASSRIPQNTEAFF
>TRBV2|TRBJ2-1
CASRGDGGDEQFF
>TRBV7-2|TRBJ2-1
CASSLAPDWEGYNEQFF
>TRBV10-3|TRBJ2-7
CAISESSWDRSSYEQYF
>TRBV7-2|TRBJ2-3
CASSLGAARTDTQYF
>TRBV19|TRBJ1-2
CASSTSFVVLYGYTF
>TRBV27|TRBJ2-7
CASRAWGSSYEQYF
>TRBV20-1|TRBJ2-7
CSAEKRQGRYEQYF
>TRBV18|TRBJ1-6
CASSPKTGSSAPLHF
>TRBV28|TRBJ2-7
CASSLVSSGVKYEQYF
>TRBV2|TRBJ2-1
CASSVGSVPFF
>TRBV6-1|TRBJ1-1
CASSEVKLDGNTEAFF
>TRBV5-1|TRBJ2-6
CASSLSSHSFGSGANVLTF
>TRBV20-1|TRBJ2-3
CSAEQGSPSTDTQYF
>TRBV10-3|TRBJ2-7
CAISDSRGQGVSYEQYF
>TRBV11-1|TRBJ1-1
CASTEGAPNTEAFF
>TRBV18|TRBJ2-5
CASSAPAGKKTQYF
>TRBV20-1|TRBJ1-4
CSARAGGQSTEKLFF
>TRBV4-2|TRBJ2-5
CASSQADRGETQYF
>TRBV5-1|TRBJ2-2
CASSTKQESNTGELFF
>TRBV12-3/TRBV12-4|TRBJ2-1
CASINRAGGSSYNEQFF
>TRBV5-1|TRBJ1-2
CASSLEPLEGYTF
>TRBV14|TRBJ1-6
CASSQAGRKDSPLHF
>TRBV20-1|TRBJ2-5
CSASSLVKETQYF
>TRBV6-2/TRBV6-3|TRBJ2-1
CASSSYSGGGSHEQFF
>TRBV9|TRBJ2-3
CASSGGLAGGFSTDTQYF
>TRBV19|TRBJ1-2
CASRMDRVDYGYTF
>TRBV20-1|TRBJ2-3
CSARELTDDTQYF
>TRBV27|TRBJ2-2
CASSSQGAGTGELFF
>TRBV2|TRBJ2-3
CASRSRSTDTQYF
>TRBV6-1|TRBJ1-2
CASSGQKGSYGYTF